This T cell receptor beta chain was identified in a study of Ad26.COV2.S vaccination and SARS-CoV-2 variants. Study-wide context: Enrollment placed the donor in the COV1001 Ad26.COV2.S trial arm. Dosing was one shot or two shots 56 days apart.

The V gene's germline CDR1 is SGHAT and CDR2 FQNNGV. Trimming at V came to 3 bases and at J to 3 bases, leaving 8 bases not matched to a gene. The CDR3 is 16 residues long. The protocol was immunoSEQ multiplex PCR, while the TCRdb copy is restricted to in-frame clones and leaves out a portion. The profile shows about 350,000 clones, 85% to 90% of them singletons. Treatment of the sample: some 20 received Ad26.COV2.S at low or high dose, single or two shots; 5 received placebo; per-sample allocation not given. Specimen acquisition occurred on day 63 following the initial vaccine or placebo injection. An adult donor aged 18-55 years was enrolled in Boston.

This chain joins TRBV11-2 and TRBJ2-3, with 8 nucleotides matching TRBD2. This receptor was taken from a person between 18 and 65 years old who received the Ad26.COV2.S COVID-19 vaccine or a placebo. Sequenced material: peripheral blood, taken in a trial of Ad26.COV2.S vaccine versus placebo. In DNA, the CDR3 is TGTGCCAGCAGCTTCCGCGGGGGGCGGGGGACAGATACGCAGTATTTT. This gives the protein CASSFRGGRGTDTQYF.